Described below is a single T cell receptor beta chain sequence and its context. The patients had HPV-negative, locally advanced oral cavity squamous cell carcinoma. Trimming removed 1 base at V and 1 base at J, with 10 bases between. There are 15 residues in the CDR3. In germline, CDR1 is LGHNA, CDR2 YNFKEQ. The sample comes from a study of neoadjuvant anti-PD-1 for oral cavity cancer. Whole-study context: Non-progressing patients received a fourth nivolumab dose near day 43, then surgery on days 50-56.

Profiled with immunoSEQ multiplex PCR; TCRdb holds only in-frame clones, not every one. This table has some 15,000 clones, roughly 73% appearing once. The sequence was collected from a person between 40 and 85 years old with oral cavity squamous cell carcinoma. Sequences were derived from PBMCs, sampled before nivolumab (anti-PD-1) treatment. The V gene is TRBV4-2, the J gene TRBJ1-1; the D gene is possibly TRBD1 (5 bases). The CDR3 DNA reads TGTGCCAGCAGCCAAGCGGGGCGGGAGAACACTGAAGCTTTCTTT. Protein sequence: CASSQAGRENTEAFF.